This T cell receptor beta chain is from a study of T cell responses to AZD1222 COVID-19 vaccine. Study at large: Some second doses came at about 4 weeks and others at about 12 weeks; these were pooled.

Trimming cost V 7 bases and J 8 bases; bases outside gene matches: 8. Germline V gives CDR1 MNHEY, CDR2 SMNVEV (reference sequence). The CDR3 covers 15 residues. Points from the study as a whole: Following two doses of AZD1222, Spike-specific TCR breadth and depth rose. Repertoires in all cases were sampled only once the peak T cell response had passed. Possibly, clonal diversity was underestimated; donors were largely white British and included more females.

A remark on this clone: What it binds is unknown.

Assay: immunoSEQ multiplex PCR; the TCRdb copy retains only in-frame clones and omits some. The sample records 110,000 to 150,000 clones, about 90% being singletons. Source: peripheral blood, taken on day 0 of AZD1222 vaccination. The sequence was collected from an adult in good health. V gene TRBV27 combines with J gene TRBJ2-1; 13 positions agree with TRBD2. The CDR3, as DNA: TGTGCCAGCATCCTTACCGGACTAGCGGGAGATGAGCAGTTCTTC. Protein: CASILTGLAGDEQFF.